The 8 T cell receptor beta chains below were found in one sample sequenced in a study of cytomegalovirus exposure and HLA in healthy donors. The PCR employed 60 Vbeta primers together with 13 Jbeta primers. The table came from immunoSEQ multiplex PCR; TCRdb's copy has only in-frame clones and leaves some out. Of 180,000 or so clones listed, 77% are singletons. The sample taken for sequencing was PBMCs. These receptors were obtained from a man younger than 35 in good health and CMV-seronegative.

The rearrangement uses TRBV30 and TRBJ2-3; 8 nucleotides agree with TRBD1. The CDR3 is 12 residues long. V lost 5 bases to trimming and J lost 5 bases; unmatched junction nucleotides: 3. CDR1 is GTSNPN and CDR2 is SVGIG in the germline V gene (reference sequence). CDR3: CAWEDRGDTQYF. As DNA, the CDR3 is TGTGCCTGGGAAGACAGGGGAGATACGCAGTATTTT.

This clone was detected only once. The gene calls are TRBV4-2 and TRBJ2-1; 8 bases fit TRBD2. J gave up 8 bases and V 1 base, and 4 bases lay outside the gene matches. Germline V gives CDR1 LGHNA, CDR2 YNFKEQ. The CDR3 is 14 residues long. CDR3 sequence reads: CASSQGAAGDEQFF. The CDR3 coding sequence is TGTGCCAGCAGCCAAGGAGCAGCGGGAGATGAGCAGTTCTTC.

CDR3 sequence: CASSVDAVPGNTIYF. The CDR3, as DNA: TGTGCCAGCAGCGTAGATGCAGTTCCTGGAAACACCATATATTTT. The V and J genes are TRBV9 and TRBJ1-3, with D unresolved. The V and J ends lost 0 bases and 2 bases respectively, with 9 bases between them. This CDR3 contains 15 residues. Germline V gene sequence: CDR1 SGDLS, CDR2 YYNGEE.

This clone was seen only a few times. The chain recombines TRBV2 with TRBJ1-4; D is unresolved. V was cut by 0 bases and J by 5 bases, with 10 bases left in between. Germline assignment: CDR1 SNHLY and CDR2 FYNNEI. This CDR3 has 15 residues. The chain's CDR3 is CASSEAWARNEKLFF. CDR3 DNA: TGTGCCAGCAGTGAAGCGTGGGCTCGAAATGAAAAACTGTTTTTT.

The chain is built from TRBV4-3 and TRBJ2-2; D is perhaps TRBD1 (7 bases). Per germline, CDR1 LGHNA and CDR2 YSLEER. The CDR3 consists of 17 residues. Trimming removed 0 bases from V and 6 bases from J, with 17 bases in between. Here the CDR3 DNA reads TGCGCCAGCAGCCAAGATGGGGTCACAGGGGAGGCCGGGGAGCTGTTTTTT. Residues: CASSQDGVTGEAGELFF.

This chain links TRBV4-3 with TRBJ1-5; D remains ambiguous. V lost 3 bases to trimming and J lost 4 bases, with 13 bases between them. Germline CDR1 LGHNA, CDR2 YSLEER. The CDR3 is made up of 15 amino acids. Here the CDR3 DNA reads TGCGCCAGCAGCCAGGATGGGCAGGTGAATCAGCCCCAGCATTTT. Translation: CASSQDGQVNQPQHF.

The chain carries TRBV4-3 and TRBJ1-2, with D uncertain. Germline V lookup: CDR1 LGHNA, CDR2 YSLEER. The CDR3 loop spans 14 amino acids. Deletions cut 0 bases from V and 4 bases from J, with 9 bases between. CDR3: CASSQDVASYGYTF. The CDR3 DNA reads TGCGCCAGCAGCCAAGATGTAGCTTCCTATGGCTACACCTTC.

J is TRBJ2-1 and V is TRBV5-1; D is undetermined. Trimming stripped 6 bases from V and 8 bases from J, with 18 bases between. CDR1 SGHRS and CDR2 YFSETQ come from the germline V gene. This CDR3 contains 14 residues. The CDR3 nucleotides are TGCGCCAGCATTGGCGCCGACAAAGTGGATGAGCAGTTCTTC. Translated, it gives CASIGADKVDEQFF.